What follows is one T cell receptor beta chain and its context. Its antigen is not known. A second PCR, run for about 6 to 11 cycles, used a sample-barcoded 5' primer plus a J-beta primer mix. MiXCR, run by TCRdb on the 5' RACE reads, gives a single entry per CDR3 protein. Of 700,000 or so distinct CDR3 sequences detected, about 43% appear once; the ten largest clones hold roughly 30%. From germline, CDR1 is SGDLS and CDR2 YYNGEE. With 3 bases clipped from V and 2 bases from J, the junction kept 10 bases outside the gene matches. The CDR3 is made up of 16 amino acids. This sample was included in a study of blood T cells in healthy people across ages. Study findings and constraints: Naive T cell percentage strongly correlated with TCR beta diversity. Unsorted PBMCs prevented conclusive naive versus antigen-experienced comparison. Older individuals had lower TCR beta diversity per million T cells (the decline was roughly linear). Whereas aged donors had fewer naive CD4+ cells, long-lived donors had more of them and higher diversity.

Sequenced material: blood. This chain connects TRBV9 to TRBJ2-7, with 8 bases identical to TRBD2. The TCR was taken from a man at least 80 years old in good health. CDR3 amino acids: CASSAPRGGPTYEQYF. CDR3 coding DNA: TGTGCCAGCAGCGCCCCTCGGGGGGGCCCCACCTACGAGCAGTACTTC.